The source of this TCR beta chain is a study of OX40 agonist ivuxolimab in advanced cancers. Broader study findings: Expanded peripheral T-cell antigen specificity went undetermined.

CDR3 length: 15 amino acids. The germline V gene has CDR1 SGHNT and CDR2 YYREEE (reference sequence). Trimming at V came to 3 bases and at J to 1 base, leaving 4 bases not matched to a gene. The assay was immunoSEQ multiplex PCR, and TCRdb's table has in-frame clones only and misses some. This sample has tens of thousands of clones, with approximately 90% found just once. Comments on this clone: Antigen: not known.

The sample was CD4+ or CD8+ T cells sorted from blood, taken in a trial of the OX40 agonist ivuxolimab. The receptor was isolated from an adult with an advanced solid tumor such as melanoma, head and neck, liver or kidney cancer. This chain uses TRBV5-4 with TRBJ1-1; 9 nucleotides agree with TRBD1. DNA for the CDR3: TGTGCCAGCAGCTCCCCGGGACAGGGGAACACTGAAGCTTTCTTT. As protein: CASSSPGQGNTEAFF.